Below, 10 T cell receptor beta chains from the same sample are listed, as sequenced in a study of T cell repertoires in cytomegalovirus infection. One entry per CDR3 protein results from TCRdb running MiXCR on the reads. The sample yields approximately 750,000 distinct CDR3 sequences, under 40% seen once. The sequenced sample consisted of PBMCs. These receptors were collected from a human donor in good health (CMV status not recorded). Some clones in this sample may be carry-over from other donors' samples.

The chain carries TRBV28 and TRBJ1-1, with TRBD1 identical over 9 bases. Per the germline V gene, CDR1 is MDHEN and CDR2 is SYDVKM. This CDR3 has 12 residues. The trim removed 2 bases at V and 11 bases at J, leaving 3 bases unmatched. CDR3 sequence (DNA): TGTGCCAGCAGTTTAAAAGGGACAGGGGCTTTCTTT. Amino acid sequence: CASSLKGTGAFF.

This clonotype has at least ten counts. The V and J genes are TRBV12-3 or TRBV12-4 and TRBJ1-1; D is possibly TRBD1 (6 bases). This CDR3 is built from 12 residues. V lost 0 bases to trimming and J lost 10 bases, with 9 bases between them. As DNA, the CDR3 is TGTGCCAGCAGTTTAGCGAAGGGGGGAGCTTTCTTT. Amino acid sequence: CASSLAKGGAFF.

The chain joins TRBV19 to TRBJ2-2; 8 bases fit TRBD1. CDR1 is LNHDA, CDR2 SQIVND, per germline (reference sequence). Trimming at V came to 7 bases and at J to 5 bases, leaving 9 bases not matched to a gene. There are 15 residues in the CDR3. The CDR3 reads CASKGGRGQTGELFF. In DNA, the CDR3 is TGTGCCAGTAAGGGGGGCAGGGGGCAAACCGGGGAGCTGTTTTTT.

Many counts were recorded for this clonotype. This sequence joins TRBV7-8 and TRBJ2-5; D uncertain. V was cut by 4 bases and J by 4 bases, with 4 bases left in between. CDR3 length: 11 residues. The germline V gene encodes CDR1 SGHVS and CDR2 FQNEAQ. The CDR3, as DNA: TGTGCCAGCAGCTCACGAGAGACCCAGTACTTC. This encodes CASSSRETQYF.

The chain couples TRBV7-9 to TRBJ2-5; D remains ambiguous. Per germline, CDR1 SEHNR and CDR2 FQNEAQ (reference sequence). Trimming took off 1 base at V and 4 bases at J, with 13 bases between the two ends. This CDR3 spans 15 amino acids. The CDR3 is CASSLEVQLLETQYF. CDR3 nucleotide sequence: TGTGCCAGCAGCTTAGAGGTGCAGTTGTTAGAGACCCAGTACTTC.

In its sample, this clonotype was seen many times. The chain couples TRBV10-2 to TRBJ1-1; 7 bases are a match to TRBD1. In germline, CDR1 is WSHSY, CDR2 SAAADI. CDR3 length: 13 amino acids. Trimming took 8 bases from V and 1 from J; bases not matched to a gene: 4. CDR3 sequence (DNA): TGCGCCAGCGCGGGGACAGAGAACACTGAAGCTTTCTTT. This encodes CASAGTENTEAFF.

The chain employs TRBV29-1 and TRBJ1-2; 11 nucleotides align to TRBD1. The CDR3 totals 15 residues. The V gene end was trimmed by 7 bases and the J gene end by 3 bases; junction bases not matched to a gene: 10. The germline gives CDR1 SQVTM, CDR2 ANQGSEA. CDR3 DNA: TGCAGCGCCTGGACAGGGGGCCGGGTGGACTATGGCTACACCTTC. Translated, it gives CSAWTGGRVDYGYTF.

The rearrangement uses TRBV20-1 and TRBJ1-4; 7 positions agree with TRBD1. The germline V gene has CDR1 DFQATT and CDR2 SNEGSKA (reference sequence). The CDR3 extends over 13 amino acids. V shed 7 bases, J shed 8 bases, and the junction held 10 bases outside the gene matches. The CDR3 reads CSVSPGTAEKLFF. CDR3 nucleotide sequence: TGCAGTGTCAGTCCCGGGACAGCCGAAAAACTGTTTTTT.

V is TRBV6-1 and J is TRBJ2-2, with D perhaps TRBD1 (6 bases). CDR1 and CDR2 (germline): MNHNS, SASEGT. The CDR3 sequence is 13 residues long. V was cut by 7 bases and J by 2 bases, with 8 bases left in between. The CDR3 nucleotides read TGTGCCAGCATGGGACAAAACACCGGGGAGCTGTTTTTT. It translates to CASMGQNTGELFF.

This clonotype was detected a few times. CDR3 residues: CASSQSDSASPQYF. CDR3 nucleotides: TGTGCCAGCAGCCAATCTGACAGTGCCTCGCCCCAGTACTTC. V is TRBV4-2 and J is TRBJ2-5, with D perhaps matching TRBD1 (5 bases). The V gene's germline CDR1 is LGHNA and CDR2 YNFKEQ. This CDR3 comprises 14 residues. Trimming cost V 2 bases and J 9 bases, with 16 bases left between them.